The present entry profiles one T cell receptor (beta chain) with its context. These data belong to a study of Ad26.COV2.S vaccination and SARS-CoV-2 variants. Turning to the study itself: Ad26.COV2.S shots went into the muscle once or twice, 56 days apart.

TCRdb keeps only in-frame clones here, not all; method: immunoSEQ multiplex PCR. Altogether about 460,000 clones are present, about 88% being singletons, with the ten largest covering about 1.5%. Regarding treatment: 15 to 20 received Ad26.COV2.S at low or high dose, single or two shots; about 5 received placebo; per-sample allocation not given. The samples were gathered on day 63 after the first injection of vaccine or placebo. The source is a person between 18 and 60 years old who received the Ad26.COV2.S COVID-19 vaccine or a placebo. The source material was peripheral blood, sampled in a trial of Ad26.COV2.S vaccine versus placebo.

CDR3 protein: CASSVGKFREQFF. CDR3 in DNA: TGTGCCAGCAGCGTAGGGAAGTTTCGAGAGCAGTTCTTC. This chain uses TRBV9 with TRBJ2-1; no firm D call. V was clipped by 0 bases and J by 10 bases, with 11 bases between them. This CDR3 comprises 13 residues. CDR1 and CDR2 from the germline V gene are SGDLS and YYNGEE.